This T cell receptor beta chain came from a study of T cell responses to AZD1222 COVID-19 vaccine. V shed 8 bases and J shed 4 bases, with 21 bases lying between them. This CDR3 has 15 amino acids. From germline, CDR1 is MNHEY and CDR2 SMNVEV (reference sequence). This clone was observed a single time. Only in-frame clones appear in the TCRdb table, and some are missing; sequencing was by immunoSEQ multiplex PCR. This sample has around 100,000 clones, with about 88% found just once. The sample in question was peripheral blood, obtained on day 0 of AZD1222 vaccination. The rearrangement links TRBV27 to TRBJ2-7; D is ambiguous. The TCR originated in an adult in good health. The CDR3 region is CASGMGPPPKYEQYF. The CDR3 region has the DNA TGTGCCAGCGGCATGGGCCCCCCTCCCAAATACGAGCAGTACTTC.